This T cell receptor (beta chain) was documented in a study of beta chain features in type 1 diabetes. General study results and limits: Shorter TCRB CDR3s, moderately but significantly so, were found in Type 1 diabetes patients in all four CD4+ subsets.

Expressed TCRB transcripts were sequenced after all isolated RNA was converted to cDNA. Assay used: immunoSEQ multiplex PCR; TCRdb lists only in-frame clones, some missing. This table has some 200,000 clones, approximately 16% appearing once. CDR3 size: 15 residues. Germline CDR1 and CDR2: GTSNPN and SVGIG (reference sequence). J gave up 7 bases and V 1 base, and 7 bases lay outside the gene matches. Regarding this clone: Its antigen remains unidentified.

This sequence joins TRBV30 and TRBJ2-7; TRBD2 agrees at 13 bases. The source material was naive CD4+ T cells from blood. The TCR comes from a man aged 30 to 39 with type 1 diabetes. The CDR3 DNA is TGTGCCTGGAGTGGCCAACTAGCGGGAGGGCGAGAGCAGTACTTC. Translation gives CAWSGQLAGGREQYF.